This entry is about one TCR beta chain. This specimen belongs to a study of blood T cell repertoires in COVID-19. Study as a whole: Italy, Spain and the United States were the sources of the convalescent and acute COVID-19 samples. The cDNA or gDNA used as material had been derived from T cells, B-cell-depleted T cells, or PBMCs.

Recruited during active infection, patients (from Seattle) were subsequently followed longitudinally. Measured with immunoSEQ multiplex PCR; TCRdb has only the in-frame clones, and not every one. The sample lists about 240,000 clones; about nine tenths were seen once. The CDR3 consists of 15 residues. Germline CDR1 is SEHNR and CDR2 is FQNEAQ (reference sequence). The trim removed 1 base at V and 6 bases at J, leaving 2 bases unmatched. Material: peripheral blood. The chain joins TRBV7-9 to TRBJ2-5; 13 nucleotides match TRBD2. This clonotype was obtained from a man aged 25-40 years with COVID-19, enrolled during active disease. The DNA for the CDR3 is TGTGCCAGCAGCTTAGGGACTAGCGGGGGACAGACCCAGTACTTC. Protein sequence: CASSLGTSGGQTQYF.